The sequence of this T cell receptor (beta chain) was determined in a study of blood T cell repertoires in COVID-19. On the study more broadly: Both acute and convalescent COVID-19 samples were obtained from the United States, Italy and Spain. In each case, the material was cDNA or gDNA derived from T cells, B-cell-depleted T cells, or PBMCs.

The count of this clone is one. Germline V gene data show CDR1 as MGHRA and CDR2 as YSYEKL. CDR3 length: 16 amino acids. Trimming at V came to 5 bases and at J to 3 bases, leaving 6 bases not matched to a gene. Per the original data handling: For nucleated cells, counts were estimated from reference gene primer amplification. Clones were sequenced by immunoSEQ multiplex PCR, and TCRdb holds only the in-frame ones, with some missing. V and J calls and clone size are given by that table; D and trimming were obtained from the DNA. The table shows about 180,000 clones, with roughly 88% occurring only once.

This receptor was taken from a human donor with active or convalescent COVID-19. The donor label of this sample is uncertain. This rearrangement joins TRBV4-1 to TRBJ2-3; 12 bases line up with TRBD1. Sequenced: peripheral blood. In DNA, the CDR3 is TGCGCCAGCAGCGGGGGGACAGGGGGCGATACAGATACGCAGTATTTT. Amino acid sequence: CASSGGTGGDTDTQYF.